Below, 3 T cell receptor beta chains from the same sample are listed, as sequenced in a study of technical replicates of blood from a few donors. Repertoires were generated with immunoSEQ multiplex PCR, while TCRdb's copy carries only in-frame clones and drops some. In the table there are about 84,000 clones, 93% of which are singletons. The sample taken for sequencing was T cells isolated from PBMCs. These receptors were obtained from a human donor in good health.

The V and J genes are TRBV5-1 and TRBJ2-7; no clear D. V was shortened by 4 bases and J by 2 bases, with 16 bases between the two germline ends. The CDR3 is 15 residues long. Germline loops: CDR1 SGHRS, CDR2 YFSETQ. The CDR3 reads CASSGSLGTAYEQYF. In DNA, the CDR3 is TGCGCCAGCAGCGGATCCCTGGGCACGGCCTACGAGCAGTACTTC.

This rearrangement joins TRBV2 to TRBJ2-7; maybe TRBD1 (6 bases). V was trimmed by 9 bases and J by 5 bases, leaving 14 bases between them. The CDR3 contains 12 residues. The germline V gene has CDR1 SNHLY and CDR2 FYNNEI. CDR3 nucleotide sequence: TGTGCCAGAAAAAAACAGGGTGACGAGCAGTACTTC. This translates into CARKKQGDEQYF.

The V and J genes are TRBV28 and TRBJ2-2; 13 nucleotides agree with TRBD2. The J segment lost 6 bases and the V segment lost 6 bases, leaving 13 bases of the junction unmatched. Germline CDR1 MDHEN, CDR2 SYDVKM. The CDR3 is 18 amino acids. This CDR3 is CASSSPRTSGRASGELFF. As DNA, the CDR3 is TGTGCCAGCAGCTCGCCGCGTACTAGCGGGAGGGCCTCCGGGGAGCTGTTTTTT.